These T cell receptor beta chains were read from a single sample in a study of vaccination and CD4 T cells after COVID-19. Antigens of these TCRs are unknown. TCRdb re-called the PCR reads with MiXCR, one entry per CDR3 protein. The table includes roughly 17,000 distinct CDR3 sequences, around 59% detected once. The sequencing input was CD4+ T cells from blood, cultured in vitro. The receptors were gathered from a human donor who had recovered from COVID-19. CDR3s include the opening cysteine and the closing phenylalanine or tryptophan. The D gene is left open where the match is weak. Not every row has a clone size; where given, it reads once, few, many or a size class.

>TRBJ2-3|few|-|TRBV20-1
CSARGFDTSTDTQYF
TGCAGTGCTAGAGGCTTCGATACTAGCACAGATACGCAGTATTTT
>TRBJ1-6|-|-|TRBV9
CASSARGLSPLHF
TGTGCCAGCAGCGCCCGAGGTCTCTCACCCCTCCACTTT
>TRBJ1-5|few|-|TRBV19
CASTILGQGVQPQHF
TGTGCCAGTACCATACTCGGGCAGGGTGTTCAGCCCCAGCATTTT
>TRBJ2-7|-|TRBD2|TRBV11-2
CASSPREGGNEQYF
TGTGCCAGCAGCCCCCGGGAGGGGGGGAACGAGCAGTACTTC
>TRBJ2-5|few|-|TRBV7-2
CASTRAAGYQETQYF
TGTGCCAGCACCCGCGCGGCCGGGTACCAAGAGACCCAGTACTTC
>TRBJ2-2|-|TRBD2|TRBV7-2
CASSGGGLATIGELFF
TGTGCCAGCAGCGGGGGGGGACTAGCGACGATCGGGGAGCTGTTTTTT
>TRBJ2-7|-|-|TRBV20-1
CSARGSYAYEQYF
TGCAGTGCTAGAGGGAGTTACGCCTACGAGCAGTACTTC
>TRBJ1-5|-|-|TRBV10-3
CAISESVVGNQPQHF
TGTGCCATCAGTGAGTCAGTGGTGGGCAATCAGCCCCAGCATTTT
>TRBJ2-7|-|TRBD1|TRBV7-9
CASSLGQGFHEQYF
TGTGCCAGCAGCTTAGGACAGGGGTTTCACGAGCAGTACTTC
>TRBJ2-7|few|TRBD2|TRBV30
CAWRLAGDLYEQYF
TGTGCCTGGAGACTAGCGGGAGATTTGTACGAGCAGTACTTC
>TRBJ2-7|-|TRBD2|TRBV20-1
CSAGTSGIYEQYF
TGCAGTGCTGGGACTAGCGGGATTTACGAGCAGTACTTC
>TRBJ2-2|-|-|TRBV2
CASGIPRGKFTGELFF
TGTGCCAGCGGCATCCCGAGGGGGAAGTTCACCGGGGAGCTGTTTTTT
>TRBJ1-1|-|-|TRBV19
CASSMRTTEAFF
TGTGCCAGTAGTATGAGGACAACTGAAGCTTTCTTT
>TRBJ2-3|-|-|TRBV12-3/TRBV12-4
CASSGTVRADTQYF
TGTGCCAGCAGTGGGACGGTGAGGGCAGATACGCAGTATTTT
>TRBJ2-7|medium-sized|TRBD1|TRBV20-1
CSAREMTGVWDEQYF
TGCAGTGCTAGAGAGATGACAGGGGTGTGGGACGAGCAGTACTTC
>TRBJ1-1|few|-|TRBV19
CASSMGQMNTEAFF
TGTGCCAGTAGTATGGGACAAATGAACACTGAAGCTTTCTTT
>TRBJ2-3|-|-|TRBV5-1
CASWAGSGSTDTQYF
TGCGCCAGCTGGGCGGGTAGCGGCTCCACAGATACGCAGTATTTT